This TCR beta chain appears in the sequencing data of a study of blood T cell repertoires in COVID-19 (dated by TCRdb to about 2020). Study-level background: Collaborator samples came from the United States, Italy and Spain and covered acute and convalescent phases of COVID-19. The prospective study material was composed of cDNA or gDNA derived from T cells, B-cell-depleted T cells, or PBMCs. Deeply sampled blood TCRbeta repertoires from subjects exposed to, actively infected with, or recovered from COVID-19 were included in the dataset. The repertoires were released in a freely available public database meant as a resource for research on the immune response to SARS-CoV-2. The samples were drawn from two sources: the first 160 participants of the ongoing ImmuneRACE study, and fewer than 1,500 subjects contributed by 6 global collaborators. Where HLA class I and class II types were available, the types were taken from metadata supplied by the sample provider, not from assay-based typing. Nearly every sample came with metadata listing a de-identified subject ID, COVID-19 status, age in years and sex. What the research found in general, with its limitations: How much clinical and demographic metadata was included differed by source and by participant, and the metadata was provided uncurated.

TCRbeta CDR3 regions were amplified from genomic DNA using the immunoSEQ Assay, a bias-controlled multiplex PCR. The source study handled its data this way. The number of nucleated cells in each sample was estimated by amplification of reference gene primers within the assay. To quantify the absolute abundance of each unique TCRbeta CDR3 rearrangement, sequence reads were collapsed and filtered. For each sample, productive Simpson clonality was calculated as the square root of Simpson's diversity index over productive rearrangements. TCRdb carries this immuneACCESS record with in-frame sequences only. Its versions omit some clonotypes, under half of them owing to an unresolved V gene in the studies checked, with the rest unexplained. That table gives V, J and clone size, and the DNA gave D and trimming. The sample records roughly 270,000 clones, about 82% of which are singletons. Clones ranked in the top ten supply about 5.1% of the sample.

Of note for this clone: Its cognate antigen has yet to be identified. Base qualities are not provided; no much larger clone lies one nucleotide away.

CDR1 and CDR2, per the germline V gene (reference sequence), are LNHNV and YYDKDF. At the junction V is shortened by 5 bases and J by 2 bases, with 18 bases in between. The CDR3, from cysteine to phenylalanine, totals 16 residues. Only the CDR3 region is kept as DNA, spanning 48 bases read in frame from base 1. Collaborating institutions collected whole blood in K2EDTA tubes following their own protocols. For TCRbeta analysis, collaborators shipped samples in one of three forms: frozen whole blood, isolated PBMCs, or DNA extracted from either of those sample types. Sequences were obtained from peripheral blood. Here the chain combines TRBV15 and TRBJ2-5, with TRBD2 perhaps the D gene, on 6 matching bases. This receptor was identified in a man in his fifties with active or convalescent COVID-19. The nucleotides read TGTGCCACCAGCGGTTTTAGGGGAGGAGGACAAGAGACCCAGTACTTC. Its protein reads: CATSGFRGGGQETQYF.